One and the same sample provided the 11 T cell receptor beta chains below, sequenced in a study of cytomegalovirus exposure and HLA in healthy donors. Researchers ran the PCR with 60 Vbeta and 13 Jbeta primers. TCRdb keeps only in-frame clones here, not all; method: immunoSEQ multiplex PCR. The sample lists about 190,000 clones; 75% to 90% were seen once. Sequences were obtained from PBMCs. The receptors were sampled from a boy under 18 in good health and CMV-seronegative.

This clone showed up just a few times. The chain joins TRBV10-3 to TRBJ2-5; TRBD2 agrees at 13 bases. V lost 6 bases, J lost 4 bases, and 5 bases stayed unmatched. The CDR3 is 15 amino acids. The V gene's germline CDR1 is ENHRY and CDR2 SYGVKD. The CDR3 here is CAISGLAGVGETQYF. CDR3 sequence (DNA): TGTGCCATCAGCGGACTAGCGGGAGTAGGAGAGACCCAGTACTTC.

V and J are TRBV10-3 and TRBJ1-4; tentatively, D is TRBD1 (6 bases). CDR3 length: 13 residues. The germline CDR1 and CDR2 sequences are ENHRY and SYGVKD. V was trimmed by 5 bases and J by 3 bases, leaving 7 bases between them. CDR3 DNA sequence: TGTGCCATCAGTACAGGGCCTAATGAAAAACTGTTTTTT. As protein: CAISTGPNEKLFF.

Only one count was recorded for this clone. The V and J genes are TRBV19 and TRBJ1-4; D remains ambiguous. Germline values: CDR1 LNHDA, CDR2 SQIVND (reference sequence). This CDR3 contains 13 residues. V dropped 5 bases and J dropped 5 bases, with 9 bases sitting between them. The CDR3 DNA reads TGTGCCAGTAGTGCGGGTTCGAATGAAAAACTGTTTTTT. Protein: CASSAGSNEKLFF.

The V and J genes are TRBV11-3 and TRBJ1-1; 9 nucleotides agree with TRBD1. Germline V gives CDR1 SGHNT, CDR2 YENEEA. There are 14 residues in the CDR3. The V and J ends lost 4 bases and 3 bases, in that order; junction bases with no gene match: 3. The CDR3 DNA is TGTGCCAGCAGCTCGGGACAGGGTGACACTGAAGCTTTCTTT. Residues: CASSSGQGDTEAFF. The full variable domain, with the rest looked up from reference TRBV11-3 and TRBJ1-1, is EAGVVQSPRYKIIEKKQPVAFWCNPISGHNTLYWYLQNLGQGPELLIRYENEEAVDDSQLPKDRFSAERLKGVDSTLKIQPAELGDSAVYLCASSSGQGDTEAFFGQGTRLTVV.

The chain employs TRBV19 and TRBJ2-7; no definite D call. V lost 1 base, J lost 2 bases, and 12 bases lay in between. Germline CDR1 LNHDA, CDR2 SQIVND (reference sequence). The CDR3 loop spans 15 amino acids. The CDR3 DNA reads as TGTGCCAGTAGTATAGGGCTGGCGGAAACCTACGAGCAGTACTTC. Translation gives CASSIGLAETYEQYF.

This clone has only one observation. V usage is TRBV6-5 and J usage is TRBJ2-5; a weak D match, TRBD1 (6 bases). The end of the DNA fits TRBJ2-7 better, so the J call may be wrong. The CDR3 consists of 14 residues. Germline V gene sequence: CDR1 MNHEY, CDR2 SVGAGI. The CDR3 DNA reads as TGTGCCAGCAGTCGAAACAGGGACGTCTACGAGCAGTACTTC. Residues: CASSRNRDVYEQYF.

The chain is built from TRBV11-3 and TRBJ1-2, with TRBD1 identical over 9 bases. The CDR3 covers 16 residues. From germline, CDR1 is SGHNT and CDR2 YENEEA. With 5 bases clipped from V and 8 bases from J, the junction kept 15 bases outside the gene matches. The CDR3 DNA reads TGTGCCAGCAGCCATGGGGACAGGGAAGGTCCGGGGGGCTACACCTTC. Its translation is CASSHGDREGPGGYTF.

This chain connects TRBV28 to TRBJ1-1, with D perhaps TRBD1 (5 bases). Looked up from germline, CDR1 is MDHEN and CDR2 is SYDVKM. V lost 3 bases, J lost 3 bases, and 14 bases lay in between. The CDR3 has 15 residues. CDR3 loop: CASSFDLLGDTEAFF. CDR3 DNA: TGTGCCAGCAGTTTCGACCTTCTAGGGGACACTGAAGCTTTCTTT.

This clone has just a few counts. The chain is built from TRBV6-1 and TRBJ1-4; possible D gene TRBD1, 6 bases. The CDR3 sequence is 15 residues long. The germline V and J ends were trimmed by 6 bases and 7 bases, with 18 bases remaining between them. The germline V gene has CDR1 MNHNS and CDR2 SASEGT. In nucleotides, the CDR3 is TGTGCCAGCAGCCCCGTCAGGGGAAACTTTGAAAAACTGTTTTTT. This gives the protein CASSPVRGNFEKLFF.

The rearrangement uses TRBV27 and TRBJ2-7; D perhaps matches TRBD1 (6 bases). Germline CDR1 MNHEY, CDR2 SMNVEV (reference sequence). Trimming took off 6 bases at V and 6 bases at J, with 15 bases between the two ends. CDR3 length: 13 residues. This CDR3 reads CASRNPGVFEQYF. The CDR3 bases are TGTGCCAGCAGGAACCCAGGGGTCTTCGAGCAGTACTTC.

This chain uses TRBV9 with TRBJ2-3; tentative D call: TRBD2 (7 bases). The CDR3 has 16 amino acids. Germline V gene sequence: CDR1 SGDLS, CDR2 YYNGEE. With 5 bases removed from V and 3 bases from J, the gap between germline ends came to 19 bases. The CDR3 loop reads CASRGGPAGVTDTQYF. The CDR3 DNA reads as TGTGCCAGCAGGGGAGGGCCGGCAGGGGTGACAGATACGCAGTATTTT. Filled out from reference TRBV9 and TRBJ2-3, the complete variable domain reads DSGVTQTPKHLITATGQRVTLRCSPRSGDLSVYWYQQSLDQGLQFLIQYYNGEERAKGNILERFSAQQFPDLHSELNLSSLELGDSALYFCASRGGPAGVTDTQYFGPGTRLTVL.